The sequence of this TCR beta chain was determined in a study of blood T cell repertoires in COVID-19. Study-level background: The United States, Italy and Spain supplied acute and convalescent COVID-19 samples. T cells, B-cell-depleted T cells, or PBMCs provided the cDNA or gDNA that served as material.

As processed by the authors: Quantification of nucleated cells was approximated via reference gene primer amplification. The repertoire was sequenced with immunoSEQ multiplex PCR; TCRdb's copy has only in-frame clones and lacks some. V, J and clone size are those of that table, while D and trimming were read from the DNA. The table shows just over 75,000 clones, with more than 70% occurring only once. This clone is a singleton in its sample. The material sequenced was peripheral blood. This clonotype was sampled from a man aged 55-75 years with active or convalescent COVID-19.

The CDR3 here is CASSYGGGGADTQYF. The CDR3 coding sequence is TGTGCCAGCAGTTACGGGGGCGGGGGAGCTGATACGCAGTATTTT. V gene TRBV6-5 combines with J gene TRBJ2-3; D might be TRBD2 (7 bases). The ends were cut back, 2 bases at V and 6 bases at J, with 15 bases in the middle. The CDR3 is made up of 15 amino acids. Germline lookup yields CDR1 MNHEY and CDR2 SVGAGI.